This T cell receptor (beta chain) is drawn from a study of CD8 T cells in ankylosing spondylitis. Study conclusions and caveats: Seven to nine highly homologous variants formed a TCR beta motif that appeared characteristic of ankylosing spondylitis blood. Reportedly, significant enrichment of disease-linked clones occurred in matched ankylosing spondylitis synovial fluid.

Making use of molecular barcodes, quantitative 5'-RACE generated TCR beta libraries. TCRdb re-called the 5' RACE reads through MiXCR, storing one row per CDR3 protein. Seen here are about 440,000 distinct CDR3 sequences, about a sixth observed once, and the top ten hold over 0.9%. The CDR3 has 12 amino acids. The V and J ends lost 6 bases and 1 base respectively, with 7 bases between them. Germline CDR1 and CDR2: DFQATT and SNEGSKA (reference sequence). Worth noting for this clonotype: Its specificity is not known.

The sample was blood, either unsorted or a sorted T cell fraction (not recorded which). J is TRBJ2-4 and V is TRBV20-1; D remains ambiguous. This clonotype was sampled from a male donor with ankylosing spondylitis. CDR3 protein: CSALTAKNIQYF. The CDR3, as DNA: TGCAGTGCCCTTACGGCCAAAAACATTCAGTACTTC.